This section outlines one T cell receptor beta chain sequence together with its context. This sample is drawn from a study of blood T cell repertoires in COVID-19. Study context: Donors in the United States, Italy and Spain gave samples during acute or convalescent COVID-19. Sources were T cells, B-cell-depleted T cells, or PBMCs; the material itself was cDNA or gDNA.

Original analysis: Amplification from reference gene primers served as the basis for estimated nucleated cell counts. Data came from immunoSEQ multiplex PCR; TCRdb stores just in-frame clones and leaves some out. Clone size and the V and J calls come from that table; the DNA yielded D and trimming. The repertoire has 85,000 to 130,000 clones, more than 75% of them found once; the top ten carry under 30%. Trimming removed 4 bases at V and 0 bases at J, with 28 bases between. The CDR3 extends over 21 amino acids. In germline, CDR1 is SNHLY, CDR2 FYNNEI. This sequence was found in a man aged 60-69 years with acute or convalescent COVID-19. Sequences were obtained from peripheral blood. This chain links TRBV2 with TRBJ1-5, with D unclear. The CDR3 DNA reads as TGTGCCAGCAGTGGACCCCCGACAACCGGGGTCCGGGGATATAGCAATCAGCCCCAGCATTTT. Its translation is CASSGPPTTGVRGYSNQPQHF.